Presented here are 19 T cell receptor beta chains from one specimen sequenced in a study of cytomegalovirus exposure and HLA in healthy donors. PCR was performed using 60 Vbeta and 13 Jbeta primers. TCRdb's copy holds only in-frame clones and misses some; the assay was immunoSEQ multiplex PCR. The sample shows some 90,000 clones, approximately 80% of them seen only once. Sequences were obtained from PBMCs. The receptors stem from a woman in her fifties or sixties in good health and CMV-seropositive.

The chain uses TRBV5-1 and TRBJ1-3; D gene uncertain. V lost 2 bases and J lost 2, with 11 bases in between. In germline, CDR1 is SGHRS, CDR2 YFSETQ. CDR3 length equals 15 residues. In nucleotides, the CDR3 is TGCGCCAGCAGCTTTAACGGGAATCCTGGAAACACCATATATTTT. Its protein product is CASSFNGNPGNTIYF.

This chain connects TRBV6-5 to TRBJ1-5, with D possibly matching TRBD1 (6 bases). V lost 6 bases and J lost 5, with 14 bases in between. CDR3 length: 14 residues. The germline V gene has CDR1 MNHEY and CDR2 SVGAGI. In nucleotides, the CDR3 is TGTGCCAGCAGACCCGGACAGTATCATCAGCCCCAGCATTTT. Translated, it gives CASRPGQYHQPQHF.

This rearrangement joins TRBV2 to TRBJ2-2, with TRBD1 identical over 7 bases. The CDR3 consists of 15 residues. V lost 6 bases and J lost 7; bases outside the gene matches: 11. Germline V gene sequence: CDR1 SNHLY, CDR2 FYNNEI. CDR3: CASRVGTVVDGELFF. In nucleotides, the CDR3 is TGTGCCAGCAGAGTGGGGACAGTGGTTGACGGGGAGCTGTTTTTT.

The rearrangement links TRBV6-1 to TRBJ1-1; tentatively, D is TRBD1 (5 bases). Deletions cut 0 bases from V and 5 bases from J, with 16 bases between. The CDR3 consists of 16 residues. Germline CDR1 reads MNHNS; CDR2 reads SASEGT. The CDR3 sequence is CASSEAWGGERTEAFF. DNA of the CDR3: TGTGCCAGCAGTGAAGCGTGGGGGGGGGAACGAACTGAAGCTTTCTTT.

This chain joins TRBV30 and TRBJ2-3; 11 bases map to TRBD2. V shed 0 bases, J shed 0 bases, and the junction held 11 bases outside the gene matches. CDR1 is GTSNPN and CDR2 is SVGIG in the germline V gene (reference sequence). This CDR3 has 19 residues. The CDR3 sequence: CAWSVLSGRAKVSTDTQYF. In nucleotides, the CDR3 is TGTGCCTGGAGTGTACTTAGCGGGAGGGCCAAAGTTAGCACAGATACGCAGTATTTT.

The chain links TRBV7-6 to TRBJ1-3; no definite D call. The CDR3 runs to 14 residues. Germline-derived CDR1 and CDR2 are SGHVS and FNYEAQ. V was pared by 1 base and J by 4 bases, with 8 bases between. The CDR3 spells CASSLGLEGNTIYF. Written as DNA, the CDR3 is TGTGCCAGCAGCTTAGGACTTGAGGGAAACACCATATATTTT.

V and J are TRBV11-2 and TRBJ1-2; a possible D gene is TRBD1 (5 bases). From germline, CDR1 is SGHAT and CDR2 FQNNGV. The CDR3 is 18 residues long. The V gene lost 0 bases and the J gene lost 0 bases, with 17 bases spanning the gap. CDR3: CASSLDFYGGNANYGYTF. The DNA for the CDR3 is TGTGCCAGCAGCTTAGATTTTTACGGGGGGAACGCTAACTATGGCTACACCTTC.

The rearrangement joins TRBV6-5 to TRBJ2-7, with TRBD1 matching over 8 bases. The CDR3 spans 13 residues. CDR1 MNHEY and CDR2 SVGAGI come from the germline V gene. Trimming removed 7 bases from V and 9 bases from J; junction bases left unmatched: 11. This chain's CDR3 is CASTLPGQEWQYF. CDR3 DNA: TGTGCCAGCACCTTGCCGGGACAGGAGTGGCAGTACTTC.

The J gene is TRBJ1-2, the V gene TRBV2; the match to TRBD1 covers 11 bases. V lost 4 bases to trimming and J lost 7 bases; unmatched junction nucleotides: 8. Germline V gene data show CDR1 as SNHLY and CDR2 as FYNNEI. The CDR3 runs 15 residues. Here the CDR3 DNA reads TGTGCCAGCAGTGCAAGGACAGGGGGCGCGGGTGGCTACACCTTC. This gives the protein CASSARTGGAGGYTF.

In DNA, the CDR3 is TGTGCCAGCAGCTTGGGCGGGGAGCAGTTCTTC. This translates into CASSLGGEQFF. The V gene is TRBV11-3, the J gene TRBJ2-1, with D perhaps matching TRBD2 (5 bases). The germline V gene encodes CDR1 SGHNT and CDR2 YENEEA. The CDR3 runs to 11 residues. V dropped 3 bases and J dropped 10 bases, with 7 bases sitting between them.

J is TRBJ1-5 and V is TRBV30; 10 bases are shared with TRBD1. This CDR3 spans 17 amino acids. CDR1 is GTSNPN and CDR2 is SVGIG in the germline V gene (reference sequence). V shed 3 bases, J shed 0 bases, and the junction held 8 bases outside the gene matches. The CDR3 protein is CAWSRDRGPYSNQPQHF. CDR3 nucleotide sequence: TGTGCCTGGAGCCGGGACAGGGGACCCTATAGCAATCAGCCCCAGCATTTT.

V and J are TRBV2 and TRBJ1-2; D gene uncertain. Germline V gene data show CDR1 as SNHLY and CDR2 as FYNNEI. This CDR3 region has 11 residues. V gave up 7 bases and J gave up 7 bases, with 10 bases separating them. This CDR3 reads CASTRRSGYTF. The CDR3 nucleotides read TGTGCCAGCACACGCAGGTCTGGCTACACCTTC.

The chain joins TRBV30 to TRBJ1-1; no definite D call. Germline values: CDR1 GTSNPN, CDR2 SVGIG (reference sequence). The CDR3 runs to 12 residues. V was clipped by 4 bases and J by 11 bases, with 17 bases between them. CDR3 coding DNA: TGTGCCTGGATCCCCATCCGGGAGACGGCTTTCTTT. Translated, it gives CAWIPIRETAFF.

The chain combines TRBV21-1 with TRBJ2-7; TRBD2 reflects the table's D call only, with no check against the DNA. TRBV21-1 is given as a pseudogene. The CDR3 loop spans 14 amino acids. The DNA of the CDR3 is TGTGCCAGCAGCATCTTCAGGTTGGCGGGCGAGCAGTACGTC. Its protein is CASSIFRLAGEQYV.

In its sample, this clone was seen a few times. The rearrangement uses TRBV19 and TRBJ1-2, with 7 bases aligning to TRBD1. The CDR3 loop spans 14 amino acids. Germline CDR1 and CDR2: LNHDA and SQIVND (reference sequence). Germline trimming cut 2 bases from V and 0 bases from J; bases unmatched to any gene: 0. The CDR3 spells CASSIQGANYGYTF. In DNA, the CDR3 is TGTGCCAGTAGTATACAGGGGGCTAACTATGGCTACACCTTC. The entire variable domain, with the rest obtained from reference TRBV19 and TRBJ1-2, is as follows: DGGITQSPKYLFRKEGQNVTLSCEQNLNHDAMYWYRQDPGQGLRLIYYSQIVNDFQKGDIAEGYSVSREKKESFPLTVTSAQKNPTAFYLCASSIQGANYGYTFGSGTRLTVV.

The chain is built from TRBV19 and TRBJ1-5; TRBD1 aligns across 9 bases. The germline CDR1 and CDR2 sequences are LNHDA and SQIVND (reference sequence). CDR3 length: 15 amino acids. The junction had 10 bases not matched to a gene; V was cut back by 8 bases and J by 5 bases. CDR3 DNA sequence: TGTGCCAGTGGCTCGGGACAGGGTTATGATCAGCCCCAGCATTTT. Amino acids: CASGSGQGYDQPQHF.

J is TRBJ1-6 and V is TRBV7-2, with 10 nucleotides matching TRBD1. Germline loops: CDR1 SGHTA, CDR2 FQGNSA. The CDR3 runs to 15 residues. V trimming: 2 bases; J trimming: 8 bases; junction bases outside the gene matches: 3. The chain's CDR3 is CASSLPGTGDSPLHF. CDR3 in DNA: TGTGCCAGCAGCTTACCCGGGACAGGGGATTCACCCCTCCACTTT. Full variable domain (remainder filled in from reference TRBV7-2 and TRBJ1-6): GAGVSQSPSNKVTEKGKDVELRCDPISGHTALYWYRQSLGQGLEFLIYFQGNSAPDKSGLPSDRFSAERTGGSVSTLTIQRTQQEDSAVYLCASSLPGTGDSPLHFGNGTRLTVT.

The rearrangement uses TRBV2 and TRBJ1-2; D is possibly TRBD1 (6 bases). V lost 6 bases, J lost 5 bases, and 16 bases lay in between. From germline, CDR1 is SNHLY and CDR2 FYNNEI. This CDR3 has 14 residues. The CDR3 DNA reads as TGTGCCAGCAGCGGACAGACTTTGGGTTATGGCTACACCTTC. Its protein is CASSGQTLGYGYTF.

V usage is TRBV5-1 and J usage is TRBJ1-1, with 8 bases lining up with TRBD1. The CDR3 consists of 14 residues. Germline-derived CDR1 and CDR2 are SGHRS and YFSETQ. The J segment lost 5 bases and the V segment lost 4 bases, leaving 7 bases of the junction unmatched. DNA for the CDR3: TGCGCCAGCAGCACTGGACAGGGAGGGACTGAAGCTTTCTTT. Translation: CASSTGQGGTEAFF.